The 3 T cell receptor beta chains below come from one sample, sequenced in a study of blood T cell repertoires in COVID-19. Generated by immunoSEQ multiplex PCR, the TCRdb table keeps only in-frame clones and is missing some. The data show around 76,000 clones, around 89% seen once. Specimen: peripheral blood. The receptors originated from a man in his sixties with acute or convalescent COVID-19.

The sample holds one count of this clone. This chain uses TRBV13 with TRBJ1-6; D is uncertain. The CDR3 sequence is 14 residues long. Trimming cost V 3 bases and J 9 bases, with 12 bases left between them. Germline CDR1 PRHDT, CDR2 FYEKMQ (reference sequence). The CDR3, as DNA: TGTGCCAGCAGCTTGGGCATTCCCTTTTCACCCCTCCACTTT. Translated: CASSLGIPFSPLHF.

The chain links TRBV5-1 to TRBJ2-7, with D tentatively TRBD2 (6 bases). The CDR3 runs to 13 residues. CDR1 and CDR2 (germline): SGHRS, YFSETQ. V lost 0 bases and J 11 bases, leaving 15 bases between the germline ends. This chain's CDR3 is CASSLDRSGGEYF. The DNA for the CDR3 is TGCGCCAGCAGCTTGGACCGATCAGGAGGGGAGTACTTC. The complete variable domain, with remaining parts taken from reference TRBV5-1 and TRBJ2-7, reads KAGVTQTPRYLIKTRGQQVTLSCSPISGHRSVSWYQQTPGQGLQFLFEYFSETQRNKGNFPGRFSGRQFSNSRSEMNVSTLELGDSALYLCASSLDRSGGEYFGPGTRLTVT.

This clone showed up just once. J is TRBJ1-1 and V is TRBV7-8; D is possibly TRBD1 (6 bases). Trimming cost V 5 bases and J 5 bases, with 21 bases left between them. There are 16 residues in the CDR3. Germline V lookup: CDR1 SGHVS, CDR2 FQNEAQ. In nucleotides, the CDR3 is TGTGCCAGCAGCACAACCAGGGGCCCTGAGGGGACTGAAGCTTTCTTT. This codes for CASSTTRGPEGTEAFF.